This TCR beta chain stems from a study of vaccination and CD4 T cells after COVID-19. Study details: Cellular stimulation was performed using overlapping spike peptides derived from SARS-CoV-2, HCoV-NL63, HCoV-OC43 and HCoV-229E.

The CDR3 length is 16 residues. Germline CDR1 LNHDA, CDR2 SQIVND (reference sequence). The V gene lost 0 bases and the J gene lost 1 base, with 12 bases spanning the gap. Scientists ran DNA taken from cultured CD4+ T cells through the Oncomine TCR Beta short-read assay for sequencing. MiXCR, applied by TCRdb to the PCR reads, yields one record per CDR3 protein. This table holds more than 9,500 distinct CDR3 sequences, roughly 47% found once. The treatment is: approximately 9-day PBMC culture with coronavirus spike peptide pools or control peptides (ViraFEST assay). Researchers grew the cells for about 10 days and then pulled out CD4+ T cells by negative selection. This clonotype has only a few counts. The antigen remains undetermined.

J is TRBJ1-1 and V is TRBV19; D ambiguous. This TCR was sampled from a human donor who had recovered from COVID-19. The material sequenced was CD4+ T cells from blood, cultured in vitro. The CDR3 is CASSIDLLTANTEAFF. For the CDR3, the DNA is TGTGCCAGTAGTATAGATCTTCTGACGGCGAACACTGAAGCTTTCTTT.